The present T cell receptor (beta chain) was sequenced within a study of T cell responses to AZD1222 COVID-19 vaccine. Findings and limits, study-wide: Spike-wide coverage was observed for vaccine-associated CD4 TCRs, with dominant responses at 160-218 and 743-854.

With respect to this clone: Its antigen is currently unknown.

The table came from immunoSEQ multiplex PCR; TCRdb's copy has only in-frame clones and leaves some out. The data show 160,000 or so clones, with approximately 87% seen just once and about a tenth held by the top ten. Germline lookup yields CDR1 LNHDA and CDR2 SQIVND (reference sequence). The CDR3 runs to 15 residues. Trimming took 6 bases from V and 7 from J, leaving 18 bases between them. This clonotype originated in an adult who received the AZD1222 COVID-19 vaccine. Sequenced here: peripheral blood, sampled 28 days after the second AZD1222 dose. V and J are TRBV19 and TRBJ1-4; D uncertain. The CDR3 protein is CASRPGGVWREKLFF. CDR3 DNA sequence: TGTGCCAGTAGACCCGGAGGCGTCTGGCGTGAAAAACTGTTTTTT.